This T cell receptor beta chain was documented in a study of cytomegalovirus exposure and HLA in healthy donors (dated by TCRdb to the late 2010s). A note on the overall study: In an earlier analysis of 450 to 750 of the donors, roughly 300 Gb of sequence data and some 120 million unique TCR beta sequences from about 180 million T cells were reported. An early release covering 550 to 650 HLA-typed donors comprised approximately 300 gigabases of sequencing data and roughly 86 million unique TCR sequences. Of the roughly 400 genotyped donors, about 80% fell in the genetic ancestry cluster associated with self-reported Caucasian donors. The study aimed to test whether cataloging public T cell receptors could reveal signatures of past pathogen exposure. Using immunosequencing, the study profiled T cell repertoires from around 680 subjects and related those repertoires to cytomegalovirus serostatus. A separate validation cohort of roughly 110 different subjects was used in addition to the approximately 670-subject first cohort. The study combined high-throughput TCR immunosequencing, statistical association of individual TCRs with disease status, and machine learning to predict cytomegalovirus infection status. A later analysis re-examined previously published TCR beta repertoires from 600 to 700 donors and added high-resolution HLA genotyping to investigate patterns of TCR occurrence. Rather than drawing on any new phenotypic data, the later analysis identified candidate immune exposures from TCR beta sequences and the way those sequences occurred across donors. An earlier analysis of several hundred of the donors used high-throughput TCR beta sequencing to judge whether each TCR beta V gene segment behaved as functional or pseudogenic. Donor age, sex, ethnicity and CMV serostatus were collected together with the repertoire data. A later genetic analysis used genome-wide SNP genotypes for 398 of the 666 donors, treating that subset as a discovery cohort. Every discovery cohort repertoire had been produced on one sequencing platform. HLA typing included class I and class II loci at four-digit resolution. Typing coverage differed by locus: A, B, C, DRB1 and DQB1 were typed in roughly 629-640 donors, DQA1 in about 550, DPA1 in some 600, and DPB1 in 472. Because of strong linkage in the cohort, a handful of DR-DQ haplotypes were treated as single units for association and clustering. Among a few hundred genotyped donors of the cohort, an average of roughly 240,000 unique TCR beta nucleotide sequences were sequenced per donor, roughly 20% of them non-productive. What the study reported, not specific to this receptor: A total of some 180 TCR beta chains were listed by the study as associated with cytomegalovirus. When HLA alleles, especially DR and DQ, strongly co-occurred, TCR associations were difficult to assign to individual alleles. In a later analysis, HLA-associated TCR beta chains were found to be more clonally expanded and to have lower generation probabilities than equally common non-associated chains. Correlated functional status among segregating V segments might be attributable to linkage disequilibrium, but an unknown experimental factor could not be ruled out. HLA typing was unavailable for some donors at each locus, so association tests used only the typed subset. Broadly in line with IMGT annotations, most TCR beta V segments showed up in productive rearrangements about 87% or about 30% of the time in an earlier analysis of roughly 590 of the donors. According to a later analysis, most CMV-associated TCR beta chains appeared to be HLA-restricted, and the HLA associations seemed to be driven largely by CMV exposure. Because counts were too low, approximately 15 rarely observed V segments, including chromosome 9 orphons, were excluded from the earlier analysis of about 500 of the donors. Most TCR sequences were observed very rarely across donors, whereas some public TCRs were present in many individuals. The cohort was sequenced for TCR beta chains only, and without alpha or paired-chain data the features that could be detected were limited. The only immune exposure information available for the cohort was CMV serostatus. A few of the identified cytomegalovirus-associated TCR beta chains were confirmed in vitro to be specific for cytomegalovirus antigens. Some IMGT-functional V segments, including TRBV6-2 and TRBV6-3, could not be told apart with the 87-base-pair reads, so those segments were excluded. According to a later analysis, TCR association rates differed among HLA loci, with DRB1 alleles showing the most associated TCRs and HLA-C alleles showing the fewest. A further reported finding was that TCR beta sequences accurately predicted the HLA-A and HLA-B alleles for most subjects in the first cohort. Cytomegalovirus status was reported to be diagnosed by the classifier with high specificity and sensitivity in both the original and validation cohorts. At a false discovery rate of 0.05, a later analysis linked around 15,000 TCR beta sequences to specific HLA alleles. Compared with the roughly 720-donor mean, donors in an Asian-associated ancestry cluster had fewer N-insertions in productive TCRs, according to a later genetic analysis. A group of highly shared sequence variants was considered likely to be a technical artifact of the sequencing pipeline. Sequencing depth was assumed to be roughly uniform across donors in the presence/absence analyses, though that assumption may not hold. According to a later analysis, parvovirus B19, influenza, CMV and Epstein-Barr virus appeared linked to several top co-occurrence clusters. An association between a missense DCLRE1C variant and V-gene and J-gene trimming of TCR beta chains was found in a later genetic analysis and replicated in an independent cohort. The authors suggested that the approach could potentially be generalized to other disease states and immunological phenotypes.

The cohort comprised some 700 healthy bone marrow donors. All cohort members were sampled while nominally healthy, although unrecorded immune exposures were likely present. The donor tested CMV seropositive and was one of the 289 seropositive cohort members. Every donor gave a peripheral blood sample, and the peripheral blood mononuclear cells from that sample were used for TCR beta sequencing. The Qiagen DNeasy Blood Extraction Kit was used to extract genomic DNA from the blood cell samples. To note about this clone: It lacks a known antigen. The record has no base qualities; no much larger clone is one base away.

Measured from the cysteine to the phenylalanine, the CDR3 is 16 residues long. The read is trimmed to its CDR3 DNA, 48 bases read in frame from base 1. CDR1 and CDR2 (SGHVS, FQNEAQ) derive from the germline V gene. V has 0 bases trimmed and J has 2 bases trimmed; junction bases matching no gene number 7. To prepare the library, the immunoSEQ multiplex PCR assay was applied. For the multiplex PCR, a mixture combining 60 forward primers for TCR Vbeta segments and 13 reverse primers for TCR Jbeta segments was used. A multiplex PCR assay on genomic DNA amplified the CDR3 region of rearranged TCR beta genes. The Illumina HiSeq System was used to sequence the amplified TCR beta libraries as 87-base-pair reads. As for how the authors treated the data: A later analysis counted about 82 million unique TCR beta chains across the 650 to 800 repertoires, and 10 million to 12 million of these chains were shared by at least two donors. Raw reads were error-corrected and collapsed into unique sequences by a nearest-neighbor algorithm in which closely related sequences were merged to remove PCR and sequencing errors. To assign V, D and J gene segments, CDR3 sequences were aligned to IMGT reference sequences. Each retained sequence needed at least a six-nucleotide match to both a V gene segment and a J gene segment. A rearrangement counted as productive if the CDR3 had no stop codons and remained in frame with V and J, and every other rearrangement counted as non-productive. Following IMGT convention, CDR3 was defined as the stretch from the second conserved V-encoded cysteine up to the conserved J-encoded phenylalanine. The earlier analysis of a few hundred of the donors excluded sequences that lacked an unambiguous match to a single V gene segment. In an earlier analysis of several hundred of the donors, a V segment was called functional when productive rearrangements were above 56.7%, and segregating when the standard deviation between donors exceeded 5%. A statistical classification framework was built to diagnose cytomegalovirus status from the catalog of TCR beta chain sequences. In a later analysis, V and J genes were assigned by comparing TCR nucleotide sequences against IMGT/GENE-DB human TR gene sequences. In a later analysis, CDR3 sequences and most-parsimonious VDJ recombination scenarios were assigned using the TCRdist pipeline. In a later analysis, each TCR beta chain was defined by its CDR3 amino acid sequence together with its V-gene family, and reads lacking a unique V-gene family were excluded. To address suspected cross-contamination and a sequencing artifact, a later analysis removed roughly 640 highly shared, low-generation-probability nucleotide sequences. A later analysis calculated a clonal expansion index for each public chain from normalized within-repertoire ranks of inferred template counts. A later analysis computed generation probabilities with a VDJ recombination model fitted to out-of-frame rearrangements, and checked the results against IGoR. Hypergeometric tests were used in a later analysis to score TCR-TCR, TCR-HLA and TCR-CMV co-occurrence, with a repertoire-size bias correction applied to the TCR pairs. False discovery rates were estimated in a later analysis by permuting HLA or CMV assignments 20 times. In a later analysis, co-occurring TCRs were grouped using DBSCAN, and TCRdist sequence similarity was added for clustering within HLA-allele-positive subsets. Repertoires with fewer than 30,000 or more than 120,000 public chains, plus five repertoires with anomalous nucleotide sharing, were excluded from co-occurrence clustering. The clones in this table, taken by TCRdb from immuneACCESS, are in-frame only. Not every clone is retained; where verified, under half of the shortfall comes from an unresolved V gene, and the cause of the rest is unknown. The DNA gave D and trimming, while V, J and clone size come from that table. The sample table holds about 140,000 clones, of which approximately 78% were seen once. The ten largest clones add up to about 3.2% of the sample.

The source material was PBMCs. This receptor was identified in a man younger than 35 in good health and CMV-seropositive. This chain joins TRBV7-8 to TRBJ2-7; 7 of the junction bases match TRBD2. The CDR3: CASSLAQSAGPYEQYF. The DNA is TGTGCCAGCAGCTTAGCGCAGTCAGCGGGACCCTACGAGCAGTACTTC.